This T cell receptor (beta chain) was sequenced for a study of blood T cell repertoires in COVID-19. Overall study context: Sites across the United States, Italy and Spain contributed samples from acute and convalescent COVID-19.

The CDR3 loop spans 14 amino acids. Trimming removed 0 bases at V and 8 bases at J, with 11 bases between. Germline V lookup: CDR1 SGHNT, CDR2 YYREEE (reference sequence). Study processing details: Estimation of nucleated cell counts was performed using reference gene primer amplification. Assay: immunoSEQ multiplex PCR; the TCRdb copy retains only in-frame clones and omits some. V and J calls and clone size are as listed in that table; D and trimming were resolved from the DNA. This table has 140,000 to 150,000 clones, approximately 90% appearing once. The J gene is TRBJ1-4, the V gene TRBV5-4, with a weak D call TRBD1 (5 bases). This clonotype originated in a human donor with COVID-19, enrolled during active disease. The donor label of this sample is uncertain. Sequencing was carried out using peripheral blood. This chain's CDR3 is CASSLGQGREKLFF. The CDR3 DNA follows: TGTGCCAGCAGCTTGGGGCAGGGCAGGGAAAAACTGTTTTTT.